This T cell receptor beta chain was found in a study of regulatory T cells in long-lasting Graves disease. Overall study context: Antithyroid drugs had been taken by newly diagnosed Graves' patients for under 3 months.

This CDR3 region has 14 residues. Germline assignment: CDR1 SEHNR and CDR2 FQNEAQ (reference sequence). Trimming removed 7 bases at V and 4 bases at J, with 16 bases between. The TCR beta library used iRepertoire HTBI primers with Arm-PCR amplification of CDR3. TCRdb itself ran the multiplex PCR reads through MiXCR, one entry per CDR3 protein. The data show some 350,000 distinct CDR3 sequences, around 15% seen once. This clonotype was counted many times. Its antigen is undetermined. Regarding time point: newly diagnosed GD, antithyroid drugs for less than 3 months. Extracted PBMC RNA gave rise to the TCR library. General study findings and limits: Persistent disease showed a preference for TRBV28, TRBJ1-2 and TRBJ2-5.

The sample was also reused in another study, on T cells in Graves' hyperthyroidism and ophthalmopathy. From that report: Thyroid ultrasound, orbital computed tomography, clinical symptoms, and serum thyroxine and TRAb underpinned diagnoses. During a first-round RT-PCR of the TCR CDR3, the HTBI primer set was used.

The material sequenced was peripheral blood mononuclear cells (PBMCs), taken at new diagnosis, from a patient treated with antithyroid drugs. The genes are TRBV7-9 and TRBJ2-5, with D unclear. The origin of this receptor is a woman aged 18-29 years with Graves disease. The CDR3 nucleotides are TGTGCCAGCACCCCGTCAGGAGTTGGAGAGACCCAGTACTTC. Protein sequence: CASTPSGVGETQYF.